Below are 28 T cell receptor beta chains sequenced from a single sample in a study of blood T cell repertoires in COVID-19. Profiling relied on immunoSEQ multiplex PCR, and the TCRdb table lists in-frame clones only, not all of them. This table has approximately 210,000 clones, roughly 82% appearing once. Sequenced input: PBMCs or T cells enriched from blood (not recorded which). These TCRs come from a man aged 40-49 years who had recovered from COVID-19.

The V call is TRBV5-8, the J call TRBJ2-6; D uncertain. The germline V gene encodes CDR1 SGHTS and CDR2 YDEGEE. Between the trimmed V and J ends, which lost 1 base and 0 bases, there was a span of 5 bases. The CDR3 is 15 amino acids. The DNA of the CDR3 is TGTGCCAGCAGCTTGTATCTCTCTGGGGCCAACGTCCTGACTTTC. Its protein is CASSLYLSGANVLTF.

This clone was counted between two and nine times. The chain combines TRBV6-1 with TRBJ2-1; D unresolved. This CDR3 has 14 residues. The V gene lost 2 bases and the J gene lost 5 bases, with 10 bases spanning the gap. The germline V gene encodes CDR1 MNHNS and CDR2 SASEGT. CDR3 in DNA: TGTGCCAGCAGTGAATTTGGCTCAAACAATGAGCAGTTCTTC. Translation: CASSEFGSNNEQFF.

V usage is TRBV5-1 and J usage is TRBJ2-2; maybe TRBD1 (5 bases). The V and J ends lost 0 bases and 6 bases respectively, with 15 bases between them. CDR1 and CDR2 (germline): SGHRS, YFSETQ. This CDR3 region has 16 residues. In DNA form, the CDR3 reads TGCGCCAGCAGCTTGGCGGTAGGGGTGTCTGCCGGGGAGCTGTTTTTT. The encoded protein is CASSLAVGVSAGELFF. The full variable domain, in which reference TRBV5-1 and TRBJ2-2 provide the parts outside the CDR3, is KAGVTQTPRYLIKTRGQQVTLSCSPISGHRSVSWYQQTPGQGLQFLFEYFSETQRNKGNFPGRFSGRQFSNSRSEMNVSTLELGDSALYLCASSLAVGVSAGELFFGEGSRLTVL.

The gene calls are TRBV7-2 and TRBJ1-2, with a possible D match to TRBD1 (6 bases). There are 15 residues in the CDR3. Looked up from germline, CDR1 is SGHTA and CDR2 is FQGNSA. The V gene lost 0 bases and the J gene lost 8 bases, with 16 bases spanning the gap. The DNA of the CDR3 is TGTGCCAGCAGCTTAGCCCTCGGTGGGGGCGGAGGCTACACCTTC. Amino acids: CASSLALGGGGGYTF.

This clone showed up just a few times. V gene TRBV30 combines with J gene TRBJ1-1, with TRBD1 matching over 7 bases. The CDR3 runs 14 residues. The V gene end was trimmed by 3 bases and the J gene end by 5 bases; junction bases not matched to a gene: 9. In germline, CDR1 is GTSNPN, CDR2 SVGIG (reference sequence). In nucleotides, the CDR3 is TGTGCCTGGAGCCAGAATTCAGGGGGTACTGAAGCTTTCTTT. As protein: CAWSQNSGGTEAFF.

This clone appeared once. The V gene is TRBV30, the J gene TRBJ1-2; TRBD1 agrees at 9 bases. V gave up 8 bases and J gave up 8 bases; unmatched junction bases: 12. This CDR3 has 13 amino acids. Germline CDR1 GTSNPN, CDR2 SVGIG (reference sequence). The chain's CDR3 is CATQGQGRDGYTF. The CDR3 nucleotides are TGTGCCACCCAGGGACAGGGCCGTGACGGCTACACCTTC.

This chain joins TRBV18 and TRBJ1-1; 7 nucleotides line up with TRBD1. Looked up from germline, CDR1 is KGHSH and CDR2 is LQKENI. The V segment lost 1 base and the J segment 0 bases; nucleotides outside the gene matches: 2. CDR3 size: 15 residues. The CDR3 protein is CASSPRQGVNTEAFF. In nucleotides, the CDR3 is TGTGCCAGCTCACCACGGCAGGGGGTGAACACTGAAGCTTTCTTT. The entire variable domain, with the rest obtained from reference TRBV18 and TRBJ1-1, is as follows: NAGVMQNPRHLVRRRGQEARLRCSPMKGHSHVYWYRQLPEEGLKFMVYLQKENIIDESGMPKERFSAEFPKEGPSILRIQQVVRGDSAAYFCASSPRQGVNTEAFFGQGTRLTVV.

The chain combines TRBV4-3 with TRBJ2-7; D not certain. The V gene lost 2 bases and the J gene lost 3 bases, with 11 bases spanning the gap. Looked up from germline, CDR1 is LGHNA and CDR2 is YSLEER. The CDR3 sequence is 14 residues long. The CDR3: CASSQNPSVYEQYF. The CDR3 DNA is TGCGCCAGCAGCCAAAACCCCTCAGTCTACGAGCAGTACTTC.

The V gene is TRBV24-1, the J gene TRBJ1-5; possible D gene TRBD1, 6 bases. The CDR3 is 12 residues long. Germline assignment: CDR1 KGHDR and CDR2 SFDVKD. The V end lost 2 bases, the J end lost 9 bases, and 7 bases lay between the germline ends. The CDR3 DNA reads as TGTGCCACCAGTGATTCCAGGGGGCCCCAGCATTTT. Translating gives CATSDSRGPQHF.

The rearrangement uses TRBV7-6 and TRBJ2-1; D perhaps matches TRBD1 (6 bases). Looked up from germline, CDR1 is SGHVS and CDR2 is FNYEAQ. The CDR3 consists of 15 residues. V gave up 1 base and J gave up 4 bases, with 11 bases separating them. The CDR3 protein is CASSLEDSLYNEQFF. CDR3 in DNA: TGTGCCAGCAGCTTAGAGGACAGCCTGTACAATGAGCAGTTCTTC.

CDR3 sequence (DNA): TGTGCCTGGAGTCCTGACAGGGGGGATGTAGCTTTCTTT. Its translation is CAWSPDRGDVAFF. This chain links TRBV30 with TRBJ1-1; 9 bases are a match to TRBD1. The V and J ends lost 2 bases and 10 bases, in that order; junction bases with no gene match: 8. Per the germline V gene, CDR1 is GTSNPN and CDR2 is SVGIG (reference sequence). There are 13 residues in the CDR3.

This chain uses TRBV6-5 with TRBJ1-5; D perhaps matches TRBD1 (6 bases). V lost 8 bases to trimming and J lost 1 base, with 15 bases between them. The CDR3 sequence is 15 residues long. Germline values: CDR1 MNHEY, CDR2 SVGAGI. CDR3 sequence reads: CASAFQTGSNQPQHF. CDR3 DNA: TGTGCCAGCGCCTTCCAGACAGGAAGCAATCAGCCCCAGCATTTT.

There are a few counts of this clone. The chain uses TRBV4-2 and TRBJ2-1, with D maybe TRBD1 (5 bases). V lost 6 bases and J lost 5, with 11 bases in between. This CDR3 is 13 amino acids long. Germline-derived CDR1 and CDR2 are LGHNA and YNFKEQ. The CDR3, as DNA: TGTGCCAGCAGACCCGACAGTCACAATGAGCAGTTCTTC. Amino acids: CASRPDSHNEQFF.

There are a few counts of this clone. The CDR3 DNA reads TGTGCCAGCAGCCCAATTCCACAGGGGACCAATGAGCAGTTCTTC. The encoded protein is CASSPIPQGTNEQFF. The chain joins TRBV9 to TRBJ2-1; 7 positions agree with TRBD1. Trimming cost V 4 bases and J 6 bases; bases outside gene matches: 10. The CDR3 is made up of 15 amino acids. Germline-derived CDR1 and CDR2 are SGDLS and YYNGEE.

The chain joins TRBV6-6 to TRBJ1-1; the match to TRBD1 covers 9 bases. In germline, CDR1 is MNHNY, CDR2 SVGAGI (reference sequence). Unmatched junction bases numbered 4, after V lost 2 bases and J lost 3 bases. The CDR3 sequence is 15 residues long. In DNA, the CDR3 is TGTGCCAGCAGTTACGGGGACAGGGACCACACTGAAGCTTTCTTT. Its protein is CASSYGDRDHTEAFF.

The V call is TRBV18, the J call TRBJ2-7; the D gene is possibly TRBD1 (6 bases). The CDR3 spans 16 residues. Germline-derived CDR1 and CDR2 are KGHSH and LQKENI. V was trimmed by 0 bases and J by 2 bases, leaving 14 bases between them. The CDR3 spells CASSPPGRAGAYEQYF. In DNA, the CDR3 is TGTGCCAGCTCACCACCGGGCCGGGCAGGGGCCTACGAGCAGTACTTC.

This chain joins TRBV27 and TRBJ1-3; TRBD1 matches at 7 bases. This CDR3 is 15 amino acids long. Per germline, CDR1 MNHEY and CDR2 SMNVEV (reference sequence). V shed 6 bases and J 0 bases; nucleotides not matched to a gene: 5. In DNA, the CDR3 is TGTGCCAGCAGACCAGGGGGGACCTCTGGAAACACCATATATTTT. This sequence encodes CASRPGGTSGNTIYF.

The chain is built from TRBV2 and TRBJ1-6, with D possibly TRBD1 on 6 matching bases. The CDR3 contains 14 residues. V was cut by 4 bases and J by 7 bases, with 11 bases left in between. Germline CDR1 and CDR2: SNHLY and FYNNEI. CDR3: CASSVGGVNSPLHF. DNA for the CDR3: TGTGCCAGCAGTGTTGGGGGCGTAAATTCACCCCTCCACTTT.

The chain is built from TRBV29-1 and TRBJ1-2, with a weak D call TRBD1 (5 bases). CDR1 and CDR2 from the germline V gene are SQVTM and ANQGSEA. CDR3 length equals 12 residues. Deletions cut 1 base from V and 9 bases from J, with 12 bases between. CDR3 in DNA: TGCAGCGTTGAAGTCCAGGGCGGGAGCTACACCTTC. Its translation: CSVEVQGGSYTF. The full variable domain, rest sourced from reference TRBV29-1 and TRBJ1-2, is SAVISQKPSRDICQRGTSLTIQCQVDSQVTMMFWYRQQPGQSLTLIATANQGSEATYESGFVIDKFPISRPNLTFSTLTVSNMSPEDSSIYLCSVEVQGGSYTFGSGTRLTVV.

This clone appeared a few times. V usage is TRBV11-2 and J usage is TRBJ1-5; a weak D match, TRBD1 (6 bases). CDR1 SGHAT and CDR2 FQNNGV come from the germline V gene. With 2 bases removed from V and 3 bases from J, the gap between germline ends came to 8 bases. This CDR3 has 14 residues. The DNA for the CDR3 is TGTGCCAGCAGCTTACAGGGGAACAATCAGCCCCAGCATTTT. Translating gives CASSLQGNNQPQHF.

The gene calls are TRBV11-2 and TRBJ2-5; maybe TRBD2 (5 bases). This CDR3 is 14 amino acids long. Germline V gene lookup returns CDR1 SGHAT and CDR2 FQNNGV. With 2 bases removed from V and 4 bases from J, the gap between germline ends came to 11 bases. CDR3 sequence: CASSLKPAGETQYF. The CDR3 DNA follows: TGTGCCAGCAGCTTAAAACCTGCGGGAGAGACCCAGTACTTC.

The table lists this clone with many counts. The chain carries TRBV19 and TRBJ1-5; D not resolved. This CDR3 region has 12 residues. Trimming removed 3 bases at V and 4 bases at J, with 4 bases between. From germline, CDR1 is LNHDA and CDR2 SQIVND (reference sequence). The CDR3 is CASSIPNQPQHF. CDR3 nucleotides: TGTGCCAGTAGTATTCCGAATCAGCCCCAGCATTTT.

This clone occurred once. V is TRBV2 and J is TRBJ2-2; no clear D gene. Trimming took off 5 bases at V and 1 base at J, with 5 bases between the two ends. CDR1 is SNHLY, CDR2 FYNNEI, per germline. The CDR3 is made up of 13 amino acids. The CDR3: CASSTENTGELFF. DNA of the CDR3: TGTGCCAGCAGTACAGAGAACACCGGGGAGCTGTTTTTT.

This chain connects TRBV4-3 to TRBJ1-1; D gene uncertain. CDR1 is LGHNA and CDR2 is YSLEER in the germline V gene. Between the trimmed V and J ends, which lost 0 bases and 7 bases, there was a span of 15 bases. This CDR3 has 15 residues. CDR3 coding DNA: TGCGCCAGCAGCCAAGAGTTCTGGAGGGCAAGTGAAGCTTTCTTT. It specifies CASSQEFWRASEAFF.

The CDR3 reads CASSLGLAGNTEAFF. The CDR3 coding sequence is TGTGCCAGCAGCTTAGGCCTAGCAGGGAACACTGAAGCTTTCTTT. The chain employs TRBV13 and TRBJ1-1; D is ambiguous. The CDR3 spans 15 residues. V was shortened by 0 bases and J by 1 base, with 9 bases between the two germline ends. The germline V gene encodes CDR1 PRHDT and CDR2 FYEKMQ (reference sequence).

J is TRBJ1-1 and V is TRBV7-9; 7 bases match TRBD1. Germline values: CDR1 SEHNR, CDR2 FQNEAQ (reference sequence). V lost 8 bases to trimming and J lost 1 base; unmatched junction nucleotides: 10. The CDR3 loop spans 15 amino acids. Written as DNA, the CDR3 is TGTGCCAGCGCACGACAGGGATGGAAGAACACTGAAGCTTTCTTT. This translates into CASARQGWKNTEAFF. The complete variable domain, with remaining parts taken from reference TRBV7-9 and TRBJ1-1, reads DTGVSQNPRHKITKRGQNVTFRCDPISEHNRLYWYRQTLGQGPEFLTYFQNEAQLEKSRLLSDRFSAERPKGSFSTLEIQRTEQGDSAMYLCASARQGWKNTEAFFGQGTRLTVV.

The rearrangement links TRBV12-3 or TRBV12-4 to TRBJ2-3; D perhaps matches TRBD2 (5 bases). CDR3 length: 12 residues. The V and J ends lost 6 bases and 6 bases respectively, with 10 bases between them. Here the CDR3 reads CASSSLADTQYF. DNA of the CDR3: TGTGCCAGCAGCTCTTTAGCGGATACGCAGTATTTT.

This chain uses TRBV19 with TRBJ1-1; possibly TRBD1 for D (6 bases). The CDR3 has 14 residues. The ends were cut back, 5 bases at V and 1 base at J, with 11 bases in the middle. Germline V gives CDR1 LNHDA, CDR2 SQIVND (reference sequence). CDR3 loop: CASSLQGANTEAFF. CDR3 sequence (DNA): TGTGCCAGTAGTCTACAGGGAGCGAACACTGAAGCTTTCTTT.